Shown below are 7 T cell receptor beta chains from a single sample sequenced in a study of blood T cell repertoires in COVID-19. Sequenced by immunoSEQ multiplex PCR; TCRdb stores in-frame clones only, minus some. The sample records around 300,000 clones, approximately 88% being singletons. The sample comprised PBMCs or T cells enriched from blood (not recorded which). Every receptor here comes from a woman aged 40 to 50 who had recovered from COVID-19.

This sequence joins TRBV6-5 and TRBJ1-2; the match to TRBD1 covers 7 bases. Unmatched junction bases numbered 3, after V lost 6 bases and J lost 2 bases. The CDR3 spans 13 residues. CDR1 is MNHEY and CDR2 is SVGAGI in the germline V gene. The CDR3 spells CASSVQGNYGYTF. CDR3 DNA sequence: TGTGCCAGCAGCGTACAGGGGAACTATGGCTACACCTTC.

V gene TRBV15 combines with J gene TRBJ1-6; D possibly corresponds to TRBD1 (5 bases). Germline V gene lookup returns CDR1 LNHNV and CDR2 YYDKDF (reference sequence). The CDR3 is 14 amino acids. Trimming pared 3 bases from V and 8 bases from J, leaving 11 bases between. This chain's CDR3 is CATSRRDVDSPLHF. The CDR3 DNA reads TGTGCCACCAGCAGGCGGGACGTAGATTCACCCCTCCACTTT.

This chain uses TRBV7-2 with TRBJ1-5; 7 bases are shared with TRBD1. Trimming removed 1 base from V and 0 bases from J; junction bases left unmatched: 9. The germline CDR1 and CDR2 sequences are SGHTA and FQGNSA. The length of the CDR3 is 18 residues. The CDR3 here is CASSLGPGGLYSNQPQHF. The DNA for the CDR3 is TGTGCCAGCAGCTTAGGACCAGGGGGACTTTATAGCAATCAGCCCCAGCATTTT. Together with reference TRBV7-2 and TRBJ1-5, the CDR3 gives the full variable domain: GAGVSQSPSNKVTEKGKDVELRCDPISGHTALYWYRQSLGQGLEFLIYFQGNSAPDKSGLPSDRFSAERTGGSVSTLTIQRTQQEDSAVYLCASSLGPGGLYSNQPQHFGDGTRLSIL.

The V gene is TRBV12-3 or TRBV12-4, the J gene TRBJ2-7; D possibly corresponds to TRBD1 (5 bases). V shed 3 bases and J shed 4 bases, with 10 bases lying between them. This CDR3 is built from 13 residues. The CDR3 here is CASSLGQGYEQYF. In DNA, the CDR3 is TGTGCCAGCAGTTTGGGGCAGGGTTACGAGCAGTACTTC.

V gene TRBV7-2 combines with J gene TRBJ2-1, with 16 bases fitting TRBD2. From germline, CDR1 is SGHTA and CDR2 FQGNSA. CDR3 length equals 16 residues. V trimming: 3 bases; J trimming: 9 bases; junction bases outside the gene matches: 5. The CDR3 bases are TGTGCCAGCAGCTTCACCGGGACTAGCGGGAGGGGTGAGCAGTTCTTC. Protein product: CASSFTGTSGRGEQFF.

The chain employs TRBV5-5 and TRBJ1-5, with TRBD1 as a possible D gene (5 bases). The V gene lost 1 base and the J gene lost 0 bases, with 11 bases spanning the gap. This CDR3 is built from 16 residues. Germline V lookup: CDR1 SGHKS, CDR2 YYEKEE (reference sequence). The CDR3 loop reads CASSLRGPNSNQPQHF. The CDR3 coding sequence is TGTGCCAGCAGCTTGAGGGGCCCGAATAGCAATCAGCCCCAGCATTTT. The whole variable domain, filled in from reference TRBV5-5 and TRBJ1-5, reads DAGVTQSPTHLIKTRGQQVTLRCSPISGHKSVSWYQQVLGQGPQFIFQYYEKEERGRGNFPDRFSARQFPNYSSELNVNALLLGDSALYLCASSLRGPNSNQPQHFGDGTRLSIL.

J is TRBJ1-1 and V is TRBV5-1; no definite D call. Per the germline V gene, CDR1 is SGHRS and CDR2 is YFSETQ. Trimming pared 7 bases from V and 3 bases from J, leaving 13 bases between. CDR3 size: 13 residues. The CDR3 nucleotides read TGCGCCAGCTCGAATAACGGGGACACTGAAGCTTTCTTT. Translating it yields CASSNNGDTEAFF. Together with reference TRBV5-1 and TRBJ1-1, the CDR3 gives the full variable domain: KAGVTQTPRYLIKTRGQQVTLSCSPISGHRSVSWYQQTPGQGLQFLFEYFSETQRNKGNFPGRFSGRQFSNSRSEMNVSTLELGDSALYLCASSNNGDTEAFFGQGTRLTVV.